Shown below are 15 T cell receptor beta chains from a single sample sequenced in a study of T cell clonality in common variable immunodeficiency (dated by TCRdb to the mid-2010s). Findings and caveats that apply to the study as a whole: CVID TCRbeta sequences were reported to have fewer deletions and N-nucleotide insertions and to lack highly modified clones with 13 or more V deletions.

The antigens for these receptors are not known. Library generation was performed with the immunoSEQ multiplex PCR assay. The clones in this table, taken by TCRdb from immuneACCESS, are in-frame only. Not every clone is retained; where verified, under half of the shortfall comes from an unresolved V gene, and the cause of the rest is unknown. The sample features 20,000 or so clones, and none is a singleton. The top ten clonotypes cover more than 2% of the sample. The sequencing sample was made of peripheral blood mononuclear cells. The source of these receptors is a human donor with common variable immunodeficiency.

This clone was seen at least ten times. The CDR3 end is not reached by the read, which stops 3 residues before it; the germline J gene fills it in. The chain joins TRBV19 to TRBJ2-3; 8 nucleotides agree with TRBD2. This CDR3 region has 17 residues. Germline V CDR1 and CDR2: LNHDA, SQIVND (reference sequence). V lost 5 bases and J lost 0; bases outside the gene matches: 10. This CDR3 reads CASSPWTSRASTDTQYF. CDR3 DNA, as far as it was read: TGTGCCAGTAGTCCGTGGACTAGCCGAGCTAGCACAGATACG. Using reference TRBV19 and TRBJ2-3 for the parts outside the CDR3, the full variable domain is DGGITQSPKYLFRKEGQNVTLSCEQNLNHDAMYWYRQDPGQGLRLIYYSQIVNDFQKGDIAEGYSVSREKKESFPLTVTSAQKNPTAFYLCASSPWTSRASTDTQYFGPGTRLTVL.

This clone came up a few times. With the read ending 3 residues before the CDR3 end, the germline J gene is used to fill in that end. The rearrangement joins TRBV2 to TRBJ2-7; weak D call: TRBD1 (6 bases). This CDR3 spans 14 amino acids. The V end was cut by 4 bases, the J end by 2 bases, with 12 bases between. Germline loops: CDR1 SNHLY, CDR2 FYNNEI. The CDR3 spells CASSVQQGTYEQYF. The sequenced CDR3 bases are TGTGCCAGCAGTGTTCAACAGGGCACCTACGAG.

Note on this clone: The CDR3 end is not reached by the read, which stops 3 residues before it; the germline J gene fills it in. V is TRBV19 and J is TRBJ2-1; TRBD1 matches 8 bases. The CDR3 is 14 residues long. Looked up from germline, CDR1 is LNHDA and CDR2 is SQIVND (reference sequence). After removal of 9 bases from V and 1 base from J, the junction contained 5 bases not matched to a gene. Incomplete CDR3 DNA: TGTGCCAGCCACGGACAGGGTTCCTACAATGAG. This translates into CASHGQGSYNE. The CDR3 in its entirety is CASHGQGSYNEQFF.

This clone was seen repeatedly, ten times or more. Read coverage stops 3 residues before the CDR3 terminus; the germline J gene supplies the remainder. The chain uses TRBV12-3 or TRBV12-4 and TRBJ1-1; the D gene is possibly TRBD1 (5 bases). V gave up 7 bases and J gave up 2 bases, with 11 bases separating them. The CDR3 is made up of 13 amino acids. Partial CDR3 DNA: TGTGCCAGCATGGGGCAAGAAAACACTGAA. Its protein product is CASMGQENTE. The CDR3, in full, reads CASMGQENTEAFF.

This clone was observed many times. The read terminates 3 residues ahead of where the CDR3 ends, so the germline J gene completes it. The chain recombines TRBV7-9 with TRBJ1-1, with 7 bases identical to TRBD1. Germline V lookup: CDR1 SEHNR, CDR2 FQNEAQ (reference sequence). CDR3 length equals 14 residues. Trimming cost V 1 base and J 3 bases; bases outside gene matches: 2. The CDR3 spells CASSLDRGDTEAFF. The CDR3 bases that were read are TGTGCCAGCAGCTTAGACAGGGGAGACACTGAA.

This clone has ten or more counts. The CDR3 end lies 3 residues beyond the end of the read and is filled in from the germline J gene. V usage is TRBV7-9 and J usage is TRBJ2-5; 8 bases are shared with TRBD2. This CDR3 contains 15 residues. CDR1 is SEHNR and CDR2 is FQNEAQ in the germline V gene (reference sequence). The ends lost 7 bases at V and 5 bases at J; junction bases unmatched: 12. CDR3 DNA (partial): TGTGCCAGCACCCCGGGAGGAGCGGGAGTGGAGACC. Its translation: CASTPGGAGVET. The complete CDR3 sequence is CASTPGGAGVETQYF.

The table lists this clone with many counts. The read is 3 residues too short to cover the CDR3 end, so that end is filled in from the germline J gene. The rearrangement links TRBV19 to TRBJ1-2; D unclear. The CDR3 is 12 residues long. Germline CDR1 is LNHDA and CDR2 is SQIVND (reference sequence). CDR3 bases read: TGTGCCAGTAGTAGCGGCCTTAGCGGC. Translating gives CASSSGLSG. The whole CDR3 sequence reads CASSSGLSGYTF.

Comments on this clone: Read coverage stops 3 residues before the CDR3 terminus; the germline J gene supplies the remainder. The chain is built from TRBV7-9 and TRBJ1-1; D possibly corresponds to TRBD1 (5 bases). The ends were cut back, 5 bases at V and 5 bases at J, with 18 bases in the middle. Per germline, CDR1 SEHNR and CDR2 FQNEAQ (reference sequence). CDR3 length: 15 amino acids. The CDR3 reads CASSRNAGAGTEAFF. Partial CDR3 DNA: TGTGCCAGCAGCCGGAATGCCGGGGCGGGGACTGAA.

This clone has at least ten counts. The CDR3 sequence is CASSESRTVYGYTF. The CDR3 DNA, read in part, is TGTGCCAGCAGTGAAAGCCGGACAGTCTATGGC. The rearrangement joins TRBV2 to TRBJ1-2; TRBD1 might be the D (6 bases). The CDR3 end is not reached by the read, which stops 3 residues before it; the germline J gene fills it in. The CDR3 has 14 residues. Germline V gene data show CDR1 as SNHLY and CDR2 as FYNNEI. V was cut by 2 bases and J by 4 bases, with 11 bases left in between.

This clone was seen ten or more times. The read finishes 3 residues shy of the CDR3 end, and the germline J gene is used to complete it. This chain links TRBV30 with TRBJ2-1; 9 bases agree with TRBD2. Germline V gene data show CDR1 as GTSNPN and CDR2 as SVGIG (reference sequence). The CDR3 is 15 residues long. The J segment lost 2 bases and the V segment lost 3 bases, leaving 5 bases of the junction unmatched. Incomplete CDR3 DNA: TGTGCCTGGAGCCTCTCTAGCGGGGCCTACAATGAG. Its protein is CAWSLSSGAYNE. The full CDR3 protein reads CAWSLSSGAYNEQFF.

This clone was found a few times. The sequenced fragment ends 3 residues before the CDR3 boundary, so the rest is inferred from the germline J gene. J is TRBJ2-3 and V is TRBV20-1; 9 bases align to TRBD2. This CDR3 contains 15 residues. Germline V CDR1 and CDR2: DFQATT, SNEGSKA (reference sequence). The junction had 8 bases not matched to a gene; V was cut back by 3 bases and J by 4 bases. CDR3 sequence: CSASTASGTSDTQYF. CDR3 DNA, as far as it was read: TGCAGTGCTAGTACGGCTAGCGGGACATCAGATACG.

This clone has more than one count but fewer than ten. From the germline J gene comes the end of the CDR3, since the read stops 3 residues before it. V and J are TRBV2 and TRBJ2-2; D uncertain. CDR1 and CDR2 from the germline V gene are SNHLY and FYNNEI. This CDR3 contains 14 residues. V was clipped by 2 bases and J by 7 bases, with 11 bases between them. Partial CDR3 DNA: TGTGCCAGCAGTGAATTGACTGCCATCGGGGAG. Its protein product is CASSELTAIGE. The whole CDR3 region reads CASSELTAIGELFF.

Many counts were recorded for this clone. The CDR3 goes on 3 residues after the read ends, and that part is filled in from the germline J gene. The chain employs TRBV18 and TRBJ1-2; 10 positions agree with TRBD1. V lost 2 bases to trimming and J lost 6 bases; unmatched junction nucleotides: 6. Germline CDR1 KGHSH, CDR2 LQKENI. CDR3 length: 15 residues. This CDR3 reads CASSPVTGQGHGYTF. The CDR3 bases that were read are TGTGCCAGCTCACCAGTAACGGGACAGGGGCATGGC. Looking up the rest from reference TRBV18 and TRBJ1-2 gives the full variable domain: NAGVMQNPRHLVRRRGQEARLRCSPMKGHSHVYWYRQLPEEGLKFMVYLQKENIIDESGMPKERFSAEFPKEGPSILRIQQVVRGDSAAYFCASSPVTGQGHGYTFGSGTRLTVV.

CDR3 sequence reads: CASSIADSSYEQYF. The CDR3 bases that were read are TGTGCCAGTAGTATAGCGGATAGCTCTTACGAG. J is TRBJ2-7 and V is TRBV19; no reliable D call. The observed sequence ends 3 residues before the CDR3 terminus, with the missing tail filled in from the germline J gene. In germline, CDR1 is LNHDA, CDR2 SQIVND (reference sequence). This CDR3 has 14 amino acids. Trimming took off 1 base at V and 4 bases at J, with 11 bases between the two ends.

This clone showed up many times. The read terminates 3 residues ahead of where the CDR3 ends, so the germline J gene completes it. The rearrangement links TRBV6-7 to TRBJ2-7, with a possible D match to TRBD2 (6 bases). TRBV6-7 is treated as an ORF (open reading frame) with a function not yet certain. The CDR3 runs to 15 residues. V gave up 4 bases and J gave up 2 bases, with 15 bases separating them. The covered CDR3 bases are TGTGCCAGCAGTTCCCTCGAGTGGGGGGCCTACGAG. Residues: CASSSLEWGAYE. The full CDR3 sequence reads CASSSLEWGAYEQYF.